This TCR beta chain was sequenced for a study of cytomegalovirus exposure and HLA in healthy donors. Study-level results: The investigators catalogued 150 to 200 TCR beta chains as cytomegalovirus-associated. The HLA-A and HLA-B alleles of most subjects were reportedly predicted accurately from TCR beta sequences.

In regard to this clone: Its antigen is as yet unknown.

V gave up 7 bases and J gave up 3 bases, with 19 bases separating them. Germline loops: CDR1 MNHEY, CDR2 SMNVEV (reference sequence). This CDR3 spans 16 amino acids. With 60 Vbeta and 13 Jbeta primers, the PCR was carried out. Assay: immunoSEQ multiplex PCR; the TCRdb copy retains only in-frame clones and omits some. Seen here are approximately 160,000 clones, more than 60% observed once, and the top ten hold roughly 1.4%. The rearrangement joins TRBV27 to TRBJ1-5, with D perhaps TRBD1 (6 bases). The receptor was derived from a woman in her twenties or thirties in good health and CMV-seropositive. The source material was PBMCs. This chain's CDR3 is CASKRFGGADNQPQHF. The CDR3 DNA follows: TGTGCCAGCAAAAGGTTCGGGGGGGCGGACAATCAGCCCCAGCATTTT.